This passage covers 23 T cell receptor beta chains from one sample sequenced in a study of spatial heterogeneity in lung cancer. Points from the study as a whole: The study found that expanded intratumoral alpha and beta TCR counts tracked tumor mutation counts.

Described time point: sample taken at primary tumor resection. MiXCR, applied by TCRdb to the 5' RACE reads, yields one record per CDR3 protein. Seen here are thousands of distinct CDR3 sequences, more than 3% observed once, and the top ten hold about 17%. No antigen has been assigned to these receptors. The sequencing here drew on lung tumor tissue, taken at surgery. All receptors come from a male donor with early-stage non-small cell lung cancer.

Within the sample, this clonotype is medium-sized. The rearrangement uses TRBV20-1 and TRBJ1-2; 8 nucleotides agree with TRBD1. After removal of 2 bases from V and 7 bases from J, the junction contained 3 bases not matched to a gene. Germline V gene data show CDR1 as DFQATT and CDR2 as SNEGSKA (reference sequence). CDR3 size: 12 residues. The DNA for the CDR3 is TGCAGTGCTAGAATACAGGGGGTTGGCTACACCTTC. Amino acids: CSARIQGVGYTF.

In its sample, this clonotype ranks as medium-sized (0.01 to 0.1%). CDR3 DNA: TGTGCCAGCAGCTTAGCCGTCGGAGGGCCGGAGACCCAGTACTTC. Translating gives CASSLAVGGPETQYF. The V and J genes are TRBV7-9 and TRBJ2-5; TRBD2 might be the D (6 bases). The CDR3 covers 15 residues. V lost 0 bases and J 5 bases, leaving 13 bases between the germline ends. In germline, CDR1 is SEHNR, CDR2 FQNEAQ (reference sequence).

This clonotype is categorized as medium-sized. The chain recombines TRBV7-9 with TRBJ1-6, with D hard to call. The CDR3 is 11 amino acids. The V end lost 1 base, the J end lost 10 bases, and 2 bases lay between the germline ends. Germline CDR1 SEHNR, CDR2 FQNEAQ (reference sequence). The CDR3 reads CASSLGSPLHF. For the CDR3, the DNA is TGTGCCAGCAGCTTAGGGTCACCCCTCCACTTT.

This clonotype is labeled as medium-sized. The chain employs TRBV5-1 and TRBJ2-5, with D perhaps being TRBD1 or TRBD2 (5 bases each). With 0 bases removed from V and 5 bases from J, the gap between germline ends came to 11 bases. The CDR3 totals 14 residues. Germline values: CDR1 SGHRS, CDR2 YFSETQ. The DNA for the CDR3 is TGCGCCAGCAGCTTGGAGCAGGGACGGGAGACCCAGTACTTC. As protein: CASSLEQGRETQYF. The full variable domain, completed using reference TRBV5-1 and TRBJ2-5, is KAGVTQTPRYLIKTRGQQVTLSCSPISGHRSVSWYQQTPGQGLQFLFEYFSETQRNKGNFPGRFSGRQFSNSRSEMNVSTLELGDSALYLCASSLEQGRETQYFGPGTRLLVL.

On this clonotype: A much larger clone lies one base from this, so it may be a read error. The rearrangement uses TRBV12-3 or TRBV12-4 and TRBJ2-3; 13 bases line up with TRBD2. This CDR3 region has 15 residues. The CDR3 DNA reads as TGTTCCAGCAGTCTGACTAGCGGGGGGCTCATTGCGCAGTATTTT. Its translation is CSSSLTSGGLIAQYF.

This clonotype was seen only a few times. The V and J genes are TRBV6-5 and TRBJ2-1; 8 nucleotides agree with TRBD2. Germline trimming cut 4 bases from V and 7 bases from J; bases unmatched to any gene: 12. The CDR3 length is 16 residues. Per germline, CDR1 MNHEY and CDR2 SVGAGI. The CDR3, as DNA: TGTGCCAGCAGTTGGGGAGCGGGGGACACGAGGAATGAGCAGTTCTTC. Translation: CASSWGAGDTRNEQFF.

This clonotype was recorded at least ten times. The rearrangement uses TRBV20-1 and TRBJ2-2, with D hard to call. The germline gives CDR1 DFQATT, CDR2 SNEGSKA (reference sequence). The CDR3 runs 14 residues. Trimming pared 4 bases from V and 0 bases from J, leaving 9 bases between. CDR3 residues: CSAMYGANTGELFF. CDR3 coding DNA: TGCAGTGCTATGTACGGCGCGAACACCGGGGAGCTGTTTTTT.

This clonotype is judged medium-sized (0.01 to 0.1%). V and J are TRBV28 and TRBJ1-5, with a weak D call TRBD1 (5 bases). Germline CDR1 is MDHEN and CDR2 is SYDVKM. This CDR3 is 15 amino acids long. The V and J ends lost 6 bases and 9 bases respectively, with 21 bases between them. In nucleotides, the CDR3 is TGTGCCAGCAGACGAGGGGACCGCATCGAAAGGCCCCAGCATTTT. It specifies CASRRGDRIERPQHF. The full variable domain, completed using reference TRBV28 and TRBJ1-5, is DVKVTQSSRYLVKRTGEKVFLECVQDMDHENMFWYRQDPGLGLRLIYFSYDVKMKEKGDIPEGYSVSREKKERFSLILESASTNQTSMYLCASRRGDRIERPQHFGDGTRLSIL.

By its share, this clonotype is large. The CDR3 region has the DNA TGTGCCAGCAGTAGCACCGGGGTGGAGACCCAGTACTTC. This codes for CASSSTGVETQYF. V is TRBV25-1 and J is TRBJ2-5; D perhaps matches TRBD2 (5 bases). The germline V gene encodes CDR1 MGHDK and CDR2 SYGVNS. With 5 bases removed from V and 5 bases from J, the gap between germline ends came to 12 bases. This CDR3 has 13 residues.

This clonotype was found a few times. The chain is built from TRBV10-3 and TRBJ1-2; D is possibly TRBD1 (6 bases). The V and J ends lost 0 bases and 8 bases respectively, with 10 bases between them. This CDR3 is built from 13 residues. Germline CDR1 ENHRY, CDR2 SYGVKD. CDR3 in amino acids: CAISESSGEGYTF. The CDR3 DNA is TGTGCCATCAGTGAGTCTTCAGGGGAAGGCTACACCTTC.

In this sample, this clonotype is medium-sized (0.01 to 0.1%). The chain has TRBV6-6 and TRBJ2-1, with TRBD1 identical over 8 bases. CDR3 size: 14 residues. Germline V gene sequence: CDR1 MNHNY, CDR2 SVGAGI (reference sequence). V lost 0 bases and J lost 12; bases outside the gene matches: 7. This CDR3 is CASSYSDDRGLQFF. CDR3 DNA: TGTGCCAGCAGTTACTCGGATGACAGGGGTTTGCAGTTCTTC.

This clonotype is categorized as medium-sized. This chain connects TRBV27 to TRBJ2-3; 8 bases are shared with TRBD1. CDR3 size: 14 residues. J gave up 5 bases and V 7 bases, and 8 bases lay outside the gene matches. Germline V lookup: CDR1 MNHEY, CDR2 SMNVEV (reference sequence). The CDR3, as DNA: TGTGCCAGCAAGCGGCAGGGGGCTGGAGATACGCAGTATTTT. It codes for CASKRQGAGDTQYF.

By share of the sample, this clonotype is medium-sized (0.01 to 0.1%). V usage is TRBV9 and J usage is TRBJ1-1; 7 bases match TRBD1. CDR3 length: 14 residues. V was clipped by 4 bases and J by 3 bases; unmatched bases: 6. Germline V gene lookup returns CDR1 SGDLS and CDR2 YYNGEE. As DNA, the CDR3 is TGTGCCAGCAGCCCCCGGGACAGCTACACTGAAGCTTTCTTT. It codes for CASSPRDSYTEAFF.

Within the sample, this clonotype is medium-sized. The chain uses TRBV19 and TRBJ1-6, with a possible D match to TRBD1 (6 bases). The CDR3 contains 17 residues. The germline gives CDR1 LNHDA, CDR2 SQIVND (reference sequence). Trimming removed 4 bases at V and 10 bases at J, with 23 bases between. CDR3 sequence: CASSTRTGFLYGSPLHF. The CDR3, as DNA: TGTGCCAGTAGTACACGAACAGGGTTCCTCTACGGATCACCCCTCCACTTT.

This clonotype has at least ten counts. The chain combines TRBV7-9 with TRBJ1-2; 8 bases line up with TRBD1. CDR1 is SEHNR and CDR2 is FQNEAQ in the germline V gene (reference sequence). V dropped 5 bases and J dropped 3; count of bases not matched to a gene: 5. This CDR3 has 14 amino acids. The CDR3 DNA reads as TGTGCCAGCAGCACCGGACAGGGACACTATGGCTACACCTTC. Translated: CASSTGQGHYGYTF.

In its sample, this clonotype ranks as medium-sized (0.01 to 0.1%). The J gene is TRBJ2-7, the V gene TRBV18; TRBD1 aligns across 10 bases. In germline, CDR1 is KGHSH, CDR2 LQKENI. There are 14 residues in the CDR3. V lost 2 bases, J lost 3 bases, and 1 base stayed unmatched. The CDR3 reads CASSPGTGDYEQYV. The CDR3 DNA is TGTGCCAGCTCACCAGGGACAGGGGACTACGAGCAGTACGTC.

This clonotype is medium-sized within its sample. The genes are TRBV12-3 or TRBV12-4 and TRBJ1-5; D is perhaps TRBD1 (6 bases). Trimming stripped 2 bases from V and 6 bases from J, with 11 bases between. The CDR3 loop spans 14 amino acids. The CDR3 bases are TGTGCCAGCAGTTTAAGGGGGGACTCTCAGCCCCAGCATTTT. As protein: CASSLRGDSQPQHF.

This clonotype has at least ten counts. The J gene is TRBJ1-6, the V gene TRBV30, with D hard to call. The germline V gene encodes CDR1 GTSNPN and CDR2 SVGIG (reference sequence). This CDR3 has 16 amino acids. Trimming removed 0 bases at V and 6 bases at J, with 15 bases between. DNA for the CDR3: TGTGCCTGGAGTGTACTTGGATACGGCAGTAATTCACCCCTCCACTTT. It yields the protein CAWSVLGYGSNSPLHF. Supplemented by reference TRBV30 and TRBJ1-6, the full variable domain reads SQTIHQWPATLVQPVGSPLSLECTVEGTSNPNLYWYRQAAGRGLQLLFYSVGIGQISSEVPQNLSASRPQDRQFILSSKKLLLSDSGFYLCAWSVLGYGSNSPLHFGNGTRLTVT.

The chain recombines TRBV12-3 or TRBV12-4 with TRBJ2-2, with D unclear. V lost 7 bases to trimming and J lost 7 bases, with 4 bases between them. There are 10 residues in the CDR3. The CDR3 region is CASTGGELFF. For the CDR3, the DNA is TGTGCCAGCACCGGCGGGGAGCTGTTTTTT.

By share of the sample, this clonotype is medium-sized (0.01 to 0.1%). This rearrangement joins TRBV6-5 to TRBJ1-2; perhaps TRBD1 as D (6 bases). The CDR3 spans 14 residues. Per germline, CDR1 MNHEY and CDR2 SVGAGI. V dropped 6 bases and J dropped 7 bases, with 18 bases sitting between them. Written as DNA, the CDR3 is TGTGCCAGCAGAAGAGGCAGGGGCGAAGTTGGCTACACCTTC. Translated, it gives CASRRGRGEVGYTF.

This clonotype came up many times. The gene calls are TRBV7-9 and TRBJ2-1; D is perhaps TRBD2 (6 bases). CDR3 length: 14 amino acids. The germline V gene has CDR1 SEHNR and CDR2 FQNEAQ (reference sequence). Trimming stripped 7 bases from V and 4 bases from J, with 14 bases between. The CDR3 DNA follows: TGTGCCAGCAAGAATGGAGCGGGTTACAATGAGCAGTTCTTC. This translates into CASKNGAGYNEQFF.

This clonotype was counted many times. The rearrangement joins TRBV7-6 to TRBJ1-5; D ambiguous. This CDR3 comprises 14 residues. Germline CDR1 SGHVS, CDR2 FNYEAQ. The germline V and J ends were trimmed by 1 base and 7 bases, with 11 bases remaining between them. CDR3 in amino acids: CASSLGTLGQPQHF. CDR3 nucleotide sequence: TGTGCCAGCAGCTTAGGGACCCTAGGGCAGCCCCAGCATTTT.

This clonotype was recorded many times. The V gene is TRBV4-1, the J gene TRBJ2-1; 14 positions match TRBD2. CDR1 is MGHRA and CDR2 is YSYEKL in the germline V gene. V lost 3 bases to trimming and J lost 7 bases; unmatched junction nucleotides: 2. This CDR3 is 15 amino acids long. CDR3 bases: TGCGCCAGCAGCCAGGGACTAGCGGGGGAGAATGAGCAGTTCTTC. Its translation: CASSQGLAGENEQFF.